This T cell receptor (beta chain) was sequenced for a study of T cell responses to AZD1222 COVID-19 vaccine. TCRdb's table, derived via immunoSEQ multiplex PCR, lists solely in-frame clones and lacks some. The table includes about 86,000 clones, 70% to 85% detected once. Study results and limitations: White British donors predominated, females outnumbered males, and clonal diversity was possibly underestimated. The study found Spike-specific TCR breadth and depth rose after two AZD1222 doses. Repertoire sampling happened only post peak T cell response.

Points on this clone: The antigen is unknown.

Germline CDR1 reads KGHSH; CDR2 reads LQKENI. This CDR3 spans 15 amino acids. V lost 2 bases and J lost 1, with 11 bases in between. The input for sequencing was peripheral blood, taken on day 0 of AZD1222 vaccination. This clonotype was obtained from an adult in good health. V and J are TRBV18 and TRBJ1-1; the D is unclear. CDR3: CASSPNYGGNTEAFF. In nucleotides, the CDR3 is TGTGCCAGCTCACCAAATTATGGAGGGAACACTGAAGCTTTCTTT.